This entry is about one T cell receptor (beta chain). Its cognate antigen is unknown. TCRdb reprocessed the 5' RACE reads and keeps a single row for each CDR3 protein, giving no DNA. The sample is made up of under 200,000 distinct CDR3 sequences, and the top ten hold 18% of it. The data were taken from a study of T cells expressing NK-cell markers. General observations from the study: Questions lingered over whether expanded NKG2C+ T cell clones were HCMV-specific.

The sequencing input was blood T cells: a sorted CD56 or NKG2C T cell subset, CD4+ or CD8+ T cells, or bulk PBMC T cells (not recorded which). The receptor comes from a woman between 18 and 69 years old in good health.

CDR3 sequence: CASSRTGTSAYNEQFF. The chain combines TRBV3-1 with TRBJ2-1; TCRdb indicates TRBD2, and absent DNA this call remains unverified. CDR1 is LGHDT and CDR2 is YNNKEL in the germline V gene (reference sequence). This CDR3 contains 16 residues.